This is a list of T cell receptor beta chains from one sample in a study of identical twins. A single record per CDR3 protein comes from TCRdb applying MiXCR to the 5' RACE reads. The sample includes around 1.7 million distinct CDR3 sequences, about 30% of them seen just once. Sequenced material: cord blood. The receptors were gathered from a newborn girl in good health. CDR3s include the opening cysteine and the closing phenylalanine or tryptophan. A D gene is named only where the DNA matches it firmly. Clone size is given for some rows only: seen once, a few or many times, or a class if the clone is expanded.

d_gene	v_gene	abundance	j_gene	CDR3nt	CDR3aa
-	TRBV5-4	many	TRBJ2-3	TGTGCCTCCCGTTCAGGGGGCACAGATACGCAGTATTTT	CASRSGGTDTQYF
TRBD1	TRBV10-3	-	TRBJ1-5	TGTGCCATCAGGGTGGCTACCTTGGGACAGAATGGCAATCAGCCCCAGCATTTT	CAIRVATLGQNGNQPQHF
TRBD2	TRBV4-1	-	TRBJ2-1	TGCGCCAGCAGCCAATTGGGACTAGCGGGAGAGCAGTTCTTC	CASSQLGLAGEQFF
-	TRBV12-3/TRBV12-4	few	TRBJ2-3	TGTGCCAGCAGTTTCCCTGTATTCACAGATACGCAGTATTTT	CASSFPVFTDTQYF
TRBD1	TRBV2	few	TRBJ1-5	TGTGCCAGCAGAACCAAACAGGGGGCCAATCAGCCCCAGCATTTT	CASRTKQGANQPQHF
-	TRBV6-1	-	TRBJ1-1	TGTGCCAGCAGTGAAAGTCGCAGGGTGAACACTGAAGCTTTCTTT	CASSESRRVNTEAFF
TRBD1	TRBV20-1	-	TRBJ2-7	TGCAGTGCTCCCGGGACAGGGGTGCACGAGCAGTACTTC	CSAPGTGVHEQYF
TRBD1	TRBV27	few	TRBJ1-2	TGTGCCAGCATCAAACTCGGGACAGGGGATGGCTACACCTTC	CASIKLGTGDGYTF
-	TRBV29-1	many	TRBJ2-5	TGCAGCGTTGATTTCGGACAGATACAAGAGACCCAGTACTTC	CSVDFGQIQETQYF
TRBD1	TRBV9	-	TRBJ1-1	TGTGCCAGCAGCGTAGGAGGGCAGGGGGTCACTGAAGCTTTCTTT	CASSVGGQGVTEAFF
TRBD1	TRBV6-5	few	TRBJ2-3	TGTGCCAGCAGTTACCGGGACAGCTTTAGCACAGATACGCAGTATTTT	CASSYRDSFSTDTQYF
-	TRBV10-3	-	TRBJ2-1	TGTGCCATCAGTGATACAGCCTACAATGAGCAGTTCTTC	CAISDTAYNEQFF
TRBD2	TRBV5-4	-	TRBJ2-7	TGTGCCAGCAGCTTGGGGTACGGCGGGGGGAATCCTTACGAGCAGTACTTC	CASSLGYGGGNPYEQYF
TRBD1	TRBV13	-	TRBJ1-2	TGTGCCAGCAGCTTAGTAGGGGGCGAGGGCTACACCTTC	CASSLVGGEGYTF
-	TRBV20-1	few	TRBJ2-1	TGCAGTGCCGTTGACTTATACTCCTACAATGAGCAGTTCTTC	CSAVDLYSYNEQFF
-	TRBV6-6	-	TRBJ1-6	TGTGCCAGCAAACCCACCGGGACTGATGATTCACCCCTCCACTTT	CASKPTGTDDSPLHF
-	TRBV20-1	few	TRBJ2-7	TGCAGTGCTAGAGAAGGGTCGGCCTACGAGCAGTACTTC	CSAREGSAYEQYF
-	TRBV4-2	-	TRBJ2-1	TGTGCCAGCAGCCCGAAAGGGGTGTGGGAGCAGTTCTTC	CASSPKGVWEQFF
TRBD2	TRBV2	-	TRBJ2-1	TGTGCCAGCAGTACCGAAAAGTGGGCTAGCGGGGGGTTACGCAATGAGCAGTTCTTC	CASSTEKWASGGLRNEQFF
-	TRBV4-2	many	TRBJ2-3	TGTGCCAGCAGCCAAGATGGTTATGCAGATACGCAGTATTTT	CASSQDGYADTQYF